The subject of this entry is one T cell receptor (beta chain). This record belongs to a study of cytomegalovirus exposure and HLA in healthy donors. V was clipped by 2 bases and J by 11 bases; unmatched bases: 10. The CDR3 spans 14 residues. Germline assignment: CDR1 MGHRA and CDR2 YSYEKL. PCR used 60 Vbeta primers and 13 Jbeta primers. Repertoires were generated with immunoSEQ multiplex PCR, while TCRdb's copy carries only in-frame clones and drops some. The repertoire includes about 89,000 clones, over 60% of them detected once, and 3.7% sits in the top ten. The clonotype originates from a man aged 25 to 40 in good health and CMV-seronegative. Sequencing was performed on PBMCs. V gene TRBV4-1 combines with J gene TRBJ1-2, with 8 bases that match TRBD1. The chain's CDR3 is CASSQPGQGLPYTF. The CDR3 nucleotides read TGCGCCAGCAGCCAACCAGGACAGGGCCTCCCTTACACCTTC.